This record looks at one TCR beta chain sequence and its context. This clonotype occurred a few times. The antigen it binds to is not known. No much larger clonotype is one base removed from it; base qualities were not supplied. The data were obtained in a study of T and B cells in COVID-19 patients (dated by TCRdb to the early 2020s). Some background on the complete study: Using TRB and IGH repertoire sequencing of peripheral blood, the study characterized adaptive immunity in COVID-19 patients who had active infection or had recovered. Critical illness requiring mechanical ventilation or ECMO was present in about 65% of the 20 patients in the active-infection cohort. A recovered cohort included over 15 patients who provided fewer than 25 samples, and most of these patients had mild to moderate COVID-19 treated on an outpatient basis. Repertoire analyses used an age-matched reference group of approximately 40 healthy donors who were negative for COVID-19 antibodies as the comparison. Median age was about 32 years in the recovered cohort versus about 63 years in the active-infection cohort. Over 7 million TCR sequences were analysed from a TCR and BCR sequence repository that comprised fewer than 45 patients and some 70 time points. Because samples were available both during active disease and after recovery, a couple of patients were counted in both the recovered and the active cohorts. Comorbidities linked to unfavorable COVID-19 outcome were present in most of the 20 patients in the active-infection cohort. As many as 9 follow-up blood samples were collected from each patient, and in some individuals these samples spanned different disease stages.

The research as a whole found: The cohort was considered too small for HLA contributions to COVID-19 susceptibility or severity to be assessed. Few blood samples were available from mildly ill patients while symptoms were present, and early samples from severe cases were likewise scarce. The recovered cohort had roughly 2,300 exclusive TCR clusters, including under 40 low-pGen clusters. Specific T cell subsets (CD4+/Treg/CD8+) and sorted SARS-CoV-2-responsive or tetramer+ T cells had not yet been sequenced, and these experiments were ongoing. TRBV/TRBJ gene usage was reported as strongly skewed in patients with COVID-19. TRB repertoires were highly clonal in active COVID-19, whereas diversity and richness at recovery rose above healthy donor levels. Prospective validation of the reported TCR clusters was stated to be required before clinical use.

Relative to germline, V is missing 3 bases and J is missing 0 bases, with 10 bases of the junction outside any gene match. From its cysteine to its phenylalanine, the CDR3 spans 17 amino acids. This entry keeps only the CDR3 DNA: 51 bases, framed from base 1. For CDR1 and CDR2, the germline V gene lists SNHLY and FYNNEI. The run used an Illumina MiSeq. Multiplex PCR with BIOMED2 TRB-A/B primer pools was used to amplify the TRB rearrangements. Illumina-compatible adapters and 7-nucleotide sample barcodes were attached to the amplicons through two consecutive PCRs. Phusion HS II polymerase was used for all library PCRs. Amplicons were gel-purified with the NucleoSpin Gel and PCR Clean-up kit, quantified on Qubit, and pooled at approximately 3.7 nM. The quality of the amplicon pool was checked on an Agilent 2100 Bioanalyzer prior to Illumina next-generation sequencing. Per the original workflow: TRB rearrangements were annotated with MiXCR 3.0.8 using the default MiXCR reference library. Non-productive reads and sequences with fewer than 2 reads were removed, and each unique CDR3 nucleotide sequence was counted as one clone. R 3.5.1 was used to calculate clonality, diversity, richness and V-J gene usage. TCR clustering by CDR3 similarity used GLIPH2, with generation probabilities calculated by OLGA. Only GLIPH2 clusters with at least four unique TCR clonotypes present in at least three individuals were retained. TCRdb reworked the public reads: Q25 trimming with fastp, MiXCR clone assembly, productive beta chains retained. Entries that share a CDR3 protein sequence are merged under the most common genes and DNA. Clone size and V and J calls follow TCRdb, not the original study. The sample yields hundreds of distinct CDR3 sequences; roughly a fifth were counted once. The biggest ten clones account for roughly 34% of the sample.

Genomic DNA extracted from blood, in amounts of roughly 230-550 ng, served as the starting material for amplifying TRB repertoires. This receptor was identified in a human donor with active COVID-19. Sequenced input: blood. In this chain, TRBV2 is recombined with TRBJ2-7; 8 bases in between match TRBD1. The CDR3 loop reads CASSDDTDRGDSYEQYF. Here is the DNA: TGTGCCAGCAGTGATGATACCGACAGGGGAGACTCCTACGAGCAGTACTTC.